These 27 T cell receptor beta chains originate from one sample sequenced in a study of blood T cells in healthy people across ages. PCR was performed a second time for about 7 to 12 cycles using a sample-barcoded 5' primer and a J-beta primer mix. TCRdb reprocessed the 5' RACE reads via MiXCR and lists one record per CDR3 protein. The sample records some 730,000 distinct CDR3 sequences, about 20% being singletons. Sequencing input: blood. The source of these receptors is a man between 70 and 80 years old in good health.

The chain has TRBV10-2 and TRBJ1-1; 8 nucleotides align to TRBD1. The CDR3 is made up of 14 amino acids. Trimming took 10 bases from V and 1 from J; bases not matched to a gene: 8. Germline V gives CDR1 WSHSY, CDR2 SAAADI. The CDR3 DNA reads TGCGCCACCGACAGGGGAGGGCCGAACACTGAAGCTTTCTTT. Encoded protein: CATDRGGPNTEAFF.

This clonotype was seen more than once but under ten times. The V and J genes are TRBV2 and TRBJ2-2; 10 nucleotides line up with TRBD1. The CDR3 spans 15 residues. The germline V gene encodes CDR1 SNHLY and CDR2 FYNNEI. J gave up 4 bases and V 3 bases, and 2 bases lay outside the gene matches. CDR3 DNA: TGTGCCAGCAGTGAGGACAGGGGGGGCACCGGGGAGCTGTTTTTT. This encodes CASSEDRGGTGELFF.

The rearrangement joins TRBV20-1 to TRBJ1-4; D is uncertain. CDR1 is DFQATT and CDR2 is SNEGSKA in the germline V gene (reference sequence). V gave up 3 bases and J gave up 5 bases, with 10 bases separating them. There are 13 residues in the CDR3. CDR3 nucleotide sequence: TGCAGTGCTAGTCTCGGACGGAATGAAAAACTGTTTTTT. Its translation is CSASLGRNEKLFF.

In this sample, this clonotype turned up many times. The chain links TRBV10-2 to TRBJ2-3; unclear D gene. V was shortened by 5 bases and J by 4 bases, with 7 bases between the two germline ends. CDR3 size: 12 residues. Germline V lookup: CDR1 WSHSY, CDR2 SAAADI. The CDR3 nucleotides read TGCGCCAGCAGTCCCGTCGCAGATACGCAGTATTTT. It specifies CASSPVADTQYF.

The V call is TRBV12-3 or TRBV12-4, the J call TRBJ2-5, with D perhaps TRBD2 (6 bases). The CDR3 contains 15 residues. Trimming cost V 4 bases and J 5 bases, with 17 bases left between them. For the CDR3, the DNA is TGTGCCAGCAGTTGGTCTAGCGCCCTTAGGGAGACCCAGTACTTC. Translation: CASSWSSALRETQYF.

This sequence joins TRBV5-1 and TRBJ1-4, with unresolved D. V lost 1 base and J 3 bases, leaving 13 bases between the germline ends. From germline, CDR1 is SGHRS and CDR2 YFSETQ. The CDR3 runs to 16 residues. The CDR3 region is CASSLWAPGANEKLFF. The CDR3 bases are TGCGCCAGCAGCTTGTGGGCTCCCGGGGCTAATGAAAAACTGTTTTTT.

This clonotype has just a few counts. J is TRBJ2-1 and V is TRBV18; 12 bases align to TRBD1. CDR1 is KGHSH, CDR2 LQKENI, per germline. V lost 1 base to trimming and J lost 4 bases; unmatched junction nucleotides: 5. There are 17 residues in the CDR3. CDR3 in amino acids: CASSPLGTGGLYNEQFF. The CDR3 coding sequence is TGTGCCAGCTCACCACTAGGGACAGGGGGCCTGTACAATGAGCAGTTCTTC. The variable domain in full, with the rest retrieved from reference TRBV18 and TRBJ2-1, is NAGVMQNPRHLVRRRGQEARLRCSPMKGHSHVYWYRQLPEEGLKFMVYLQKENIIDESGMPKERFSAEFPKEGPSILRIQQVVRGDSAAYFCASSPLGTGGLYNEQFFGPGTRLTVL.

This clonotype was counted between two and nine times. The rearrangement links TRBV20-1 to TRBJ1-2, with a weak D call TRBD1 (6 bases). Trimming took 2 bases from V and 4 from J, leaving 14 bases between them. Germline CDR1 is DFQATT and CDR2 is SNEGSKA (reference sequence). The CDR3 sequence is 14 residues long. In DNA, the CDR3 is TGCAGTGCTAGAACCACCAGGGGCGCCTATGGCTACACCTTC. The encoded protein is CSARTTRGAYGYTF.

The chain uses TRBV6-4 and TRBJ2-3, with D tentatively TRBD1 (5 bases). The V and J ends lost 3 bases and 5 bases respectively, with 9 bases between them. The CDR3 is made up of 13 amino acids. The V gene's germline CDR1 is MRHNA and CDR2 SNTAGT. CDR3 residues: CASSEGEGDTQYF. The CDR3 region has the DNA TGTGCCAGCAGTGAAGGGGAAGGAGATACGCAGTATTTT.

This clonotype was counted a few times. The V call is TRBV6-1, the J call TRBJ1-2; TRBD1 matches 7 bases. The ends lost 5 bases at V and 4 bases at J; junction bases unmatched: 7. Germline CDR1 and CDR2: MNHNS and SASEGT. The CDR3 consists of 14 residues. DNA of the CDR3: TGTGCCAGCAGTACCACACAGGGGACCTATGGCTACACCTTC. Its translation: CASSTTQGTYGYTF.

This clonotype was seen repeatedly, ten times or more. The chain carries TRBV7-9 and TRBJ1-6; D is unresolved. This CDR3 is 15 amino acids long. The V end was cut by 2 bases, the J end by 0 bases, with 5 bases between. CDR1 and CDR2 from the germline V gene are SEHNR and FQNEAQ (reference sequence). The CDR3, as DNA: TGTGCCAGCAGCTTAATAAGCTCCTATAATTCACCCCTCCACTTT. Translation: CASSLISSYNSPLHF.

This clonotype was seen a handful of times. This chain connects TRBV20-1 to TRBJ1-2; possible D gene TRBD1, 5 bases. V shed 6 bases and J shed 2 bases, with 10 bases lying between them. The CDR3 extends over 12 amino acids. Germline V gene data show CDR1 as DFQATT and CDR2 as SNEGSKA (reference sequence). DNA of the CDR3: TGCAGTGCCGCACGGACAAACTATGGCTACACCTTC. Amino acids: CSAARTNYGYTF.

This clonotype was detected only a few times. The rearrangement uses TRBV29-1 and TRBJ1-2; the D gene is possibly TRBD1 (6 bases). The germline V gene encodes CDR1 SQVTM and CDR2 ANQGSEA. The CDR3 sequence is 13 residues long. V was pared by 6 bases and J by 4 bases, with 15 bases between. The DNA of the CDR3 is TGCAGCGTGGGGGGGCAGGGGACCTATGGCTACACCTTC. Its translation: CSVGGQGTYGYTF.

For this clonotype: An end of the junction differs from the germline gene, which may be a read error. The genes are TRBV12-3 or TRBV12-4 and TRBJ2-3; possible D gene TRBD2, 6 bases. There are 12 residues in the CDR3. CDR3 residues: CASSALADAQYF. CDR3 nucleotides: TGTGCCAGCAGCGCACTAGCAGATGCGCAGTATTTT.

The V call is TRBV28, the J call TRBJ2-5, with D tentatively TRBD1 (5 bases). CDR1 is MDHEN and CDR2 is SYDVKM in the germline V gene. This CDR3 contains 15 residues. Trimming left V 2 bases short and J 7 bases short, with 17 bases between. The CDR3 spells CASSLGAAPRVTQYF. CDR3 coding DNA: TGTGCCAGCAGTTTAGGGGCGGCACCTAGGGTGACCCAGTACTTC.

Written as DNA, the CDR3 is TGTGCCAGCTCACCTTTTTCCGACAGCACAGATACGCAGTATTTT. Encoded protein: CASSPFSDSTDTQYF. This chain connects TRBV18 to TRBJ2-3; D unresolved. The CDR3 is 15 amino acids. CDR1 and CDR2 (germline): KGHSH, LQKENI. V was clipped by 3 bases and J by 0 bases, with 10 bases between them.

Only a few counts were recorded for this clonotype. V is TRBV13 and J is TRBJ2-1; TRBD2 aligns across 10 bases. V shed 4 bases, J shed 1 base, and the junction held 7 bases outside the gene matches. CDR1 and CDR2 from the germline V gene are PRHDT and FYEKMQ (reference sequence). This CDR3 has 17 amino acids. The CDR3 loop is CASSSELAGESYNEQFF. CDR3 nucleotide sequence: TGTGCCAGCAGCTCCGAGCTAGCGGGAGAATCCTACAATGAGCAGTTCTTC. Complete variable domain (other parts from reference TRBV13 and TRBJ2-1): AAGVIQSPRHLIKEKRETATLKCYPIPRHDTVYWYQQGPGQDPQFLISFYEKMQSDKGSIPDRFSAQQFSDYHSELNMSSLELGDSALYFCASSSELAGESYNEQFFGPGTRLTVL.

In this sample, this clonotype turned up a few times. The chain is built from TRBV5-6 and TRBJ2-5; D possibly corresponds to TRBD2 (5 bases). Trimming took 1 base from V and 2 from J, leaving 12 bases between them. Germline-derived CDR1 and CDR2 are SGHDT and YYEEEE. The CDR3 consists of 15 residues. CDR3 residues: CASSLSEGRQETQYF. The CDR3, as DNA: TGTGCCAGCAGCTTGAGTGAGGGCAGACAAGAGACCCAGTACTTC.

The chain uses TRBV6-6 and TRBJ1-3; D gene unclear. The V and J ends lost 2 bases and 0 bases respectively, with 8 bases between them. The CDR3 consists of 15 residues. Germline V gives CDR1 MNHNY, CDR2 SVGAGI (reference sequence). This CDR3 reads CASSYDQASGNTIYF. DNA for the CDR3: TGTGCCAGCAGTTACGACCAGGCCTCTGGAAACACCATATATTTT.

The J gene is TRBJ2-5, the V gene TRBV20-1; D gene unclear. V gave up 2 bases and J gave up 1 base, with 14 bases separating them. The CDR3 loop spans 15 amino acids. Germline V gives CDR1 DFQATT, CDR2 SNEGSKA (reference sequence). The CDR3 loop is CSARKTQLSQETQYF. The DNA of the CDR3 is TGCAGTGCTAGAAAGACCCAATTGAGCCAAGAGACCCAGTACTTC.

This clonotype occurred a few times. The chain combines TRBV12-3 or TRBV12-4 with TRBJ2-1; D perhaps matches TRBD2 (6 bases). V was clipped by 6 bases and J by 3 bases, with 12 bases between them. This CDR3 has 14 residues. CDR3 in amino acids: CASSLLAVYNEQFF. The CDR3 DNA reads as TGTGCCAGCAGCTTACTAGCAGTCTACAATGAGCAGTTCTTC.

The table lists this clonotype with a few counts. The chain links TRBV11-1 to TRBJ2-2, with 7 positions matching TRBD2. Germline V gene data show CDR1 as SGHAT and CDR2 as FQDESV (reference sequence). The CDR3 covers 15 residues. V lost 9 bases and J lost 2; bases outside the gene matches: 9. The CDR3 is CASRRGTINTGELFF. CDR3 nucleotides: TGTGCCAGTCGCCGGGGGACTATCAACACCGGGGAGCTGTTTTTT.

This clonotype occurred a few times. This sequence joins TRBV5-1 and TRBJ2-3; D may correspond to TRBD1 or TRBD2 (5 bases each). Trimming took off 7 bases at V and 7 bases at J, with 16 bases between the two ends. The germline gives CDR1 SGHRS, CDR2 YFSETQ. The CDR3 consists of 13 residues. CDR3 sequence: CASGSGPVYTQYF. The CDR3 DNA sequence: TGCGCCAGCGGCTCGGGGCCCGTCTATACGCAGTATTTT. The whole variable domain, filled in from reference TRBV5-1 and TRBJ2-3, reads KAGVTQTPRYLIKTRGQQVTLSCSPISGHRSVSWYQQTPGQGLQFLFEYFSETQRNKGNFPGRFSGRQFSNSRSEMNVSTLELGDSALYLCASGSGPVYTQYFGPGTRLTVL.

This clonotype has more than one count but fewer than ten. This sequence joins TRBV20-1 and TRBJ1-6; possible D gene TRBD1, 5 bases. The CDR3 is 14 amino acids. Germline V gene lookup returns CDR1 DFQATT and CDR2 SNEGSKA (reference sequence). Trimming shortened V by 3 bases and J by 8 bases, and 14 bases separated the two germline ends. The CDR3 nucleotides read TGCAGTGCTAGGCCGGGGGGTGGTGATTCACCCCTCCACTTT. It specifies CSARPGGGDSPLHF.

This rearrangement joins TRBV5-1 to TRBJ2-1; D is unclear. Deletions cut 4 bases from V and 13 bases from J, with 21 bases between. Germline lookup yields CDR1 SGHRS and CDR2 YFSETQ. This CDR3 has 14 residues. The CDR3 is CASSKDTATPFQFF. In nucleotides, the CDR3 is TGCGCCAGCAGCAAAGATACCGCAACACCTTTTCAGTTCTTC.

This clonotype has just one count. The genes are TRBV3-1 and TRBJ1-2, with D maybe TRBD1 (5 bases). The germline V and J ends were trimmed by 0 bases and 2 bases, with 10 bases remaining between them. The CDR3 runs 15 residues. CDR1 is LGHDT, CDR2 YNNKEL, per germline (reference sequence). The CDR3 DNA sequence: TGTGCCAGCAGCCAAGAGGGGACGGCCAACTATGGCTACACCTTC. Protein product: CASSQEGTANYGYTF.

This clonotype was seen a few times. This chain connects TRBV20-1 to TRBJ1-2, with D perhaps TRBD1 (5 bases). Germline V gene data show CDR1 as DFQATT and CDR2 as SNEGSKA (reference sequence). This CDR3 contains 15 residues. Deletions cut 1 base from V and 4 bases from J, with 16 bases between. The CDR3 region is CSARALAQGSYGYTF. The CDR3 DNA sequence: TGCAGTGCTAGAGCCCTAGCGCAGGGCAGCTATGGCTACACCTTC.